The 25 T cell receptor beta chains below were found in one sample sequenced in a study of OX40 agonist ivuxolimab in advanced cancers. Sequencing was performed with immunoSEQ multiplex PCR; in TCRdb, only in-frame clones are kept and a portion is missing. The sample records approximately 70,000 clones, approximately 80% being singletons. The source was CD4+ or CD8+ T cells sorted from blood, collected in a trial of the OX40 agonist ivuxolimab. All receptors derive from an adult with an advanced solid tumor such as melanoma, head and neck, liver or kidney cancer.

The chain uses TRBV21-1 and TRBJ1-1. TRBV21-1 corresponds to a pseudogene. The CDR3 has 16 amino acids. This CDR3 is CASSKARRSMNTEAFF. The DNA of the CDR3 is TGTGCCAGCAGCAAAGCCCGCCGGAGCATGAACACTGAAGCTTTCTTT.

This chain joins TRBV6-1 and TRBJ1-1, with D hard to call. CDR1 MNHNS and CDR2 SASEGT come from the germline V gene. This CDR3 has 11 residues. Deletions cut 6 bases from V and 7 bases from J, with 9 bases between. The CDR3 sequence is CASSERVEAFF. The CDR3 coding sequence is TGTGCCAGCAGCGAACGTGTTGAAGCTTTCTTT.

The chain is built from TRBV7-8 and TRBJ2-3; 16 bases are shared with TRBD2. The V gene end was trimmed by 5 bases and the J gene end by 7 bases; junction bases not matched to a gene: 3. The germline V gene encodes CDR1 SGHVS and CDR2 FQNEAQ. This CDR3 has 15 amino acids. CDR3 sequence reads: CASSGTSGGAYTQYF. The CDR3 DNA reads TGTGCCAGCAGCGGGACTAGCGGGGGGGCCTATACGCAGTATTTT.

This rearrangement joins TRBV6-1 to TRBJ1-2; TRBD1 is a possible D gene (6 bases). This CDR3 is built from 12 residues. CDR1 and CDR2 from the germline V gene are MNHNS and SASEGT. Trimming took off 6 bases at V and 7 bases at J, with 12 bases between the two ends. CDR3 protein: CASSTGFAGYTF. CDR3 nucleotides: TGTGCCAGCAGCACAGGGTTTGCTGGCTACACCTTC.

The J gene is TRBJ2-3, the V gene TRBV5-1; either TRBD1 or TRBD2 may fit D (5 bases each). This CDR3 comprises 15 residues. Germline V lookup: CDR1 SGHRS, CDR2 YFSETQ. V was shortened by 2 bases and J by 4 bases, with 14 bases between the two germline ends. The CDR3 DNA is TGCGCCAGCAGCTTTGAGGGGCAGCGCGCAGATACGCAGTATTTT. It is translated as CASSFEGQRADTQYF.

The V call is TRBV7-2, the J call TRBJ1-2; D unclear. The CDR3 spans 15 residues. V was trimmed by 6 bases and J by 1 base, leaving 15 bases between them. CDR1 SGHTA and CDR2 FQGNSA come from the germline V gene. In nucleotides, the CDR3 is TGTGCCAGCAGTCCAGCTAGGGTGTTTAACTATGGCTACACCTTC. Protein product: CASSPARVFNYGYTF.

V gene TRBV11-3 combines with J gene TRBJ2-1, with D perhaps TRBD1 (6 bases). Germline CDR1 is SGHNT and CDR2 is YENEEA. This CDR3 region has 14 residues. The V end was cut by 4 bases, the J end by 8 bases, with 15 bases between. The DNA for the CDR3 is TGTGCCAGCAGCTCACCGGGACAAGGGGATGAGCAGTTCTTC. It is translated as CASSSPGQGDEQFF.

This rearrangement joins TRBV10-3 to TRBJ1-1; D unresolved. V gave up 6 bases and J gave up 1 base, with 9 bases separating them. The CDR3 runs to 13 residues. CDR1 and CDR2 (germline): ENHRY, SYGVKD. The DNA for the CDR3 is TGTGCCATCAGGAGAAACGAGAACACTGAAGCTTTCTTT. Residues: CAIRRNENTEAFF.

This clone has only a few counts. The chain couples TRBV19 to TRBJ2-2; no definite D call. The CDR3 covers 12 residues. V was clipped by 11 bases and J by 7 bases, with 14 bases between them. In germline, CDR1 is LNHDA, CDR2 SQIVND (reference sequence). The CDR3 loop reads CAGNTRGGELFF. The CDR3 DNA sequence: TGTGCCGGTAATACGCGCGGCGGGGAGCTGTTTTTT.

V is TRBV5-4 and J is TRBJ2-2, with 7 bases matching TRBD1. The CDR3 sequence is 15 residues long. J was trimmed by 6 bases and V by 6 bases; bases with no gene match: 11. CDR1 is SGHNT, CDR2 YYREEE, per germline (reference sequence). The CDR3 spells CASKLVDRSPGELFF. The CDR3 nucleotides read TGTGCCAGCAAACTTGTGGACAGGAGCCCCGGGGAGCTGTTTTTT.

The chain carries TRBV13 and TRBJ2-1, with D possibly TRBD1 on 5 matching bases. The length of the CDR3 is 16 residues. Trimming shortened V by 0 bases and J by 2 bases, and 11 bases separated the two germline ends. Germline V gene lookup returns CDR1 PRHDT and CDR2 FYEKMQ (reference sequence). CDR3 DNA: TGTGCCAGCAGCTTAGGCGGAAGGGGCGCCTACAATGAGCAGTTCTTC. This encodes CASSLGGRGAYNEQFF.

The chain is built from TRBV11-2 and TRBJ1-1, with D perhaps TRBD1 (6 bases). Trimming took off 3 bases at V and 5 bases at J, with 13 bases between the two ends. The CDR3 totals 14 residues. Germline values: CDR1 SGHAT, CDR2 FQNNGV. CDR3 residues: CASSLGGAETEAFF. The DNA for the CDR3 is TGTGCCAGCAGCTTGGGGGGCGCGGAAACTGAAGCTTTCTTT.

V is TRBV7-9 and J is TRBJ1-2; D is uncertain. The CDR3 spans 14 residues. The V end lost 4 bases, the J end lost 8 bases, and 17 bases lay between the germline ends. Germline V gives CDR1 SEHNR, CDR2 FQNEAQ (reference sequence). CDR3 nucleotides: TGTGCCAGCAGCTCTCAGGTAAACCGAGGCGGCTACACCTTC. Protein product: CASSSQVNRGGYTF.

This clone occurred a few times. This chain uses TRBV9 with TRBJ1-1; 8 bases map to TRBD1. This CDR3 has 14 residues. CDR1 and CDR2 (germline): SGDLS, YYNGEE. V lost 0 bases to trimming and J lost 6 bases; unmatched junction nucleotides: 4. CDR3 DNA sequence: TGTGCCAGCAGCGTAGTGGAGACAGGGGCTGAAGCTTTCTTT. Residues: CASSVVETGAEAFF.

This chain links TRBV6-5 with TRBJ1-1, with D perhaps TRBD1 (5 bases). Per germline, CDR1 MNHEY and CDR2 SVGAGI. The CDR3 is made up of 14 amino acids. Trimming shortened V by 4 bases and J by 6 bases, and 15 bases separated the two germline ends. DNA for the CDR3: TGTGCCAGCAGTTCAGACAGAGCCGCCGCTGAAGCTTTCTTT. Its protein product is CASSSDRAAAEAFF.

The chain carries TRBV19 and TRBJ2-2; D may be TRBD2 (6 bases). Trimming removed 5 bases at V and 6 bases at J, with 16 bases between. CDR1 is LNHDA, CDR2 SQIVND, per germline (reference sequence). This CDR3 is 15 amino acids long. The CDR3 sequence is CASSAGTRRSGELFF. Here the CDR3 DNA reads TGTGCCAGTAGTGCCGGGACTCGGAGGTCCGGGGAGCTGTTTTTT. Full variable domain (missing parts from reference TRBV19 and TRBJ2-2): DGGITQSPKYLFRKEGQNVTLSCEQNLNHDAMYWYRQDPGQGLRLIYYSQIVNDFQKGDIAEGYSVSREKKESFPLTVTSAQKNPTAFYLCASSAGTRRSGELFFGEGSRLTVL.

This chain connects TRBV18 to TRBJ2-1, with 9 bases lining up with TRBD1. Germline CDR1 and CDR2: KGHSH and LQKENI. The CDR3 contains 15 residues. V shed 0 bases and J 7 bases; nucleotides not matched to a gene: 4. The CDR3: CASSPPKGTGNEQFF. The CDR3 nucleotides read TGTGCCAGCTCACCACCGAAAGGGACAGGGAATGAGCAGTTCTTC. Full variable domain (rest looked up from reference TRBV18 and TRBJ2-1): NAGVMQNPRHLVRRRGQEARLRCSPMKGHSHVYWYRQLPEEGLKFMVYLQKENIIDESGMPKERFSAEFPKEGPSILRIQQVVRGDSAAYFCASSPPKGTGNEQFFGPGTRLTVL.

The CDR3 sequence: CASSLIVNSPLHF. CDR3 nucleotide sequence: TGTGCCAGCAGTTTAATAGTCAATTCACCCCTCCACTTT. This chain joins TRBV28 and TRBJ1-6; D unclear. The CDR3 is 13 residues long. From germline, CDR1 is MDHEN and CDR2 SYDVKM. The ends were cut back, 2 bases at V and 7 bases at J, with 6 bases in the middle.

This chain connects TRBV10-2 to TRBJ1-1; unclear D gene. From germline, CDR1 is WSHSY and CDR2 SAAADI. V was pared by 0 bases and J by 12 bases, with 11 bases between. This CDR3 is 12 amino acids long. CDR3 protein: CASSESLRETFF. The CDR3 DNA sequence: TGCGCCAGCAGTGAGTCTTTACGAGAAACTTTCTTT.

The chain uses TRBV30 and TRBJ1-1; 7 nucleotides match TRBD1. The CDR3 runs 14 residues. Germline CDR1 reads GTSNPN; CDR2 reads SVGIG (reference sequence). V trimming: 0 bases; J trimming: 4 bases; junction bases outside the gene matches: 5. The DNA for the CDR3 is TGTGCCTGGAGTGTTATAGGGACAGCCACTGAAGCTTTCTTT. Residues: CAWSVIGTATEAFF.

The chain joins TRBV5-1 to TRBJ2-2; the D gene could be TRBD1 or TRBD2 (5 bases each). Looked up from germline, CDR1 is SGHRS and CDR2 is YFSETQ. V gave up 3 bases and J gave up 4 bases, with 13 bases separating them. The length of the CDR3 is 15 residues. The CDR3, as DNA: TGCGCCAGCAGCTGGGACGCCCGAGGCACCGGGGAGCTGTTTTTT. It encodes CASSWDARGTGELFF.

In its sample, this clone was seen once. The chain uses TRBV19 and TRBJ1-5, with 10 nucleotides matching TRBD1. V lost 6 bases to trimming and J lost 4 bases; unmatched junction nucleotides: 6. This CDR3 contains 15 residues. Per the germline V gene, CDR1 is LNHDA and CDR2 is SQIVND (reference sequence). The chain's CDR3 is CASSRTGGRNQPQHF. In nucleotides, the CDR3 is TGTGCCAGTAGCAGGACAGGGGGACGGAATCAGCCCCAGCATTTT.

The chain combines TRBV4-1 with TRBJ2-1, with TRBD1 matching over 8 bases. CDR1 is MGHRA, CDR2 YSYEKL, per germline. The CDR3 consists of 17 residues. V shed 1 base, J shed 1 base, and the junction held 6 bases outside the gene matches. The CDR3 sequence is CASSQVGTGKSYNEQFF. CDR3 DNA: TGCGCCAGCAGCCAAGTGGGGACAGGAAAGTCCTACAATGAGCAGTTCTTC.

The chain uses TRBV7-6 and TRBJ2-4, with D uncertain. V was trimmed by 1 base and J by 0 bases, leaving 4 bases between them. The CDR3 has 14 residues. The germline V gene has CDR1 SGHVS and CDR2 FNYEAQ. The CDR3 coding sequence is TGTGCCAGCAGCTTAGGGCTAGCCAAAAACATTCAGTACTTC. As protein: CASSLGLAKNIQYF.

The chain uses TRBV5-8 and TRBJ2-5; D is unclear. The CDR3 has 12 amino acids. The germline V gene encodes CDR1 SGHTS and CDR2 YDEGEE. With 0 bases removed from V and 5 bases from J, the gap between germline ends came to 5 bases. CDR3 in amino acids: CASSLGSETQYF. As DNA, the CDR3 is TGTGCCAGCAGCTTGGGGTCGGAGACCCAGTACTTC. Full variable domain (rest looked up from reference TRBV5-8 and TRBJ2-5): EAGVTQSPTHLIKTRGQQATLRCSPISGHTSVYWYQQALGLGLQFLLWYDEGEERNRGNFPPRFSGRQFPNYSSELNVNALELEDSALYLCASSLGSETQYFGPGTRLLVL.